The TCR beta chain described here comes from a study of identical twins. TCRdb recomputed calls from the 5' RACE reads with MiXCR, one row per CDR3 protein. The table has 550,000 to 800,000 distinct CDR3 sequences, around 7.5% seen once. CDR1 and CDR2 (germline): DFQATT, SNEGSKA (reference sequence). The CDR3 is 12 amino acids. The sample was also linked to a second study, of yellow fever vaccine responses in identical twins.

J is TRBJ2-1 and V is TRBV20-1; D may be TRBD2 (5 bases). This TCR was recovered from a woman between 18 and 30 years old in good health. Source material: PBMCs. The DNA for the CDR3 is TGCGGAGGAGGTAGCTCCTACAATGAGCAGTTCTTC. This sequence encodes CGGGSSYNEQFF.